The rows below give T cell receptor beta chains drawn from one sample of a study of blood T cell repertoires in COVID-19. Clones were read by immunoSEQ multiplex PCR, and TCRdb kept only the in-frame ones, dropping some. The top ten hold more than 1% of the sample, which has roughly 260,000 clones, approximately 91% seen once. The sequenced material came from PBMCs or T cells enriched from blood (not recorded which). Receptors originate from a human donor in a cohort exposed to, infected with or recovered from COVID-19 (not recorded which). The donor label of this sample is uncertain. CDR3s include the opening cysteine and the closing phenylalanine or tryptophan. Fields, in order: clone size, D gene, V gene, J gene, CDR3 DNA, CDR3 protein. A D gene is named only where the DNA matches it firmly. Expanded clones get a size class; other rows say once, few or many, or leave the size out.

size: -
D: -
V: TRBV7-9
J: TRBJ1-1
DNA: TGTGCCAGCAGCCCACCGGAGGTGAACACTGAAGCTTTCTTT
CDR3: CASSPPEVNTEAFF

size: -
D: TRBD1
V: TRBV20-1
J: TRBJ1-1
DNA: TGCAGTGCCAGTGGACAGGGGATGGACACTGAAGCTTTCTTT
CDR3: CSASGQGMDTEAFF

size: -
D: -
V: TRBV3-1/TRBV3-2
J: TRBJ1-5
DNA: TGTGCCAGCAGCCAAGATCTTCCAGGGGCAGGCCAGCCCCAGCATTTT
CDR3: CASSQDLPGAGQPQHF

size: -
D: TRBD1
V: TRBV6-6
J: TRBJ1-6
DNA: TGTGCCAGCAGTACAGGGGGTCCCTATAATTCACCCCTCCACTTT
CDR3: CASSTGGPYNSPLHF

size: -
D: TRBD1
V: TRBV5-4
J: TRBJ2-7
DNA: TGTGCCAGCAGCCCGGAAACAGGGGACACCTACGAGCAGTACTTC
CDR3: CASSPETGDTYEQYF

size: -
D: -
V: TRBV7-2
J: TRBJ1-1
DNA: TGTGCCAGCCGACTGCGGGGCCAGAACACTGAAGCTTTCTTT
CDR3: CASRLRGQNTEAFF

size: -
D: TRBD1
V: TRBV9
J: TRBJ2-3
DNA: TGTGCCAGCAGCGTGGACAGGGAGTACACAGATACGCAGTATTTT
CDR3: CASSVDREYTDTQYF

size: -
D: -
V: TRBV5-4
J: TRBJ2-3
DNA: TGTGCCAGCAGCGCGACAGGCACAGATACGCAGTATTTT
CDR3: CASSATGTDTQYF

size: -
D: TRBD2
V: TRBV4-3
J: TRBJ2-3
DNA: TGCGCCAGCAGCCAAGATATTCCGGTCGCGGGGGGGCGAGGCACAGATACGCAGTATTTT
CDR3: CASSQDIPVAGGRGTDTQYF

size: -
D: -
V: TRBV2
J: TRBJ1-2
DNA: TGTGCCAGCAGTGAAGCGGGGCCCAACTATGGCTACACCTTC
CDR3: CASSEAGPNYGYTF

size: -
D: -
V: TRBV6-2/TRBV6-3
J: TRBJ2-7
DNA: TGTGCCAGCAGTTATGGAGCCTTTTACGAGCAGTACTTC
CDR3: CASSYGAFYEQYF

size: -
D: TRBD2
V: TRBV3-1/TRBV3-2
J: TRBJ2-1
DNA: TGTGCCAGCAGCCAAGAAATAGCGGGGGGGACCTGCAATGAGCAGTTCTTC
CDR3: CASSQEIAGGTCNEQFF

size: -
D: TRBD1
V: TRBV10-3
J: TRBJ1-2
DNA: TGTGCCATCAGTGTGGACAGGGGGCGCGGCTACACCTTC
CDR3: CAISVDRGRGYTF

size: -
D: TRBD1
V: TRBV6-1
J: TRBJ1-2
DNA: TGTGCCAGCAGTGAAGCGCGTTCTCGACAGGGGGCCAGGTGGATCTATGGCTACACCTTC
CDR3: CASSEARSRQGARWIYGYTF

size: -
D: TRBD1
V: TRBV10-3
J: TRBJ1-4
DNA: TGTGCCATCAGTGGGATGCCACTACAGGGGGCCAGTACAACTAATGAAAAACTGTTTTTT
CDR3: CAISGMPLQGASTTNEKLFF

size: -
D: TRBD1
V: TRBV23-1
J: TRBJ1-4
DNA: TGCGCCAGCAGTCATTGGGCAGGGGGCGCGTGGGGAAATGAAAAACTGTTTTTT
CDR3: CASSHWAGGAWGNEKLFF

size: -
D: -
V: TRBV30
J: TRBJ2-7
DNA: TGTGCCTCCTCGTCTCGGAGGGGCTCCTACGAGCAGTACTTC
CDR3: CASSSRRGSYEQYF

size: -
D: -
V: TRBV7-9
J: TRBJ1-2
DNA: TGTGCCAGCAGCTTAGGTATCTATGGCTACACCTTC
CDR3: CASSLGIYGYTF

size: -
D: TRBD2
V: TRBV7-2
J: TRBJ2-3
DNA: TGTGCCAGCAGCTTAGATACTAGCGGGGGGGGAGGTACGCAGTATTTT
CDR3: CASSLDTSGGGGTQYF

size: -
D: -
V: TRBV9
J: TRBJ2-3
DNA: TGTGCCAGCAGCACCCCTGAGGGTCTCGTTAAACAATTCACAGATACGCAGTATTTT
CDR3: CASSTPEGLVKQFTDTQYF

size: -
D: -
V: TRBV5-6
J: TRBJ1-3
DNA: TGTGCCAGCAGACCCCAGGGCGCCGCTGGAAACACCATATATTTT
CDR3: CASRPQGAAGNTIYF

size: -
D: -
V: TRBV29-1
J: TRBJ1-1
DNA: TGCAGCGTTGAAGCGAAGCATTCGAACACTGAAGCTTTCTTT
CDR3: CSVEAKHSNTEAFF

size: -
D: TRBD1
V: TRBV6-1
J: TRBJ1-4
DNA: TGTGCCAGCAGTGAAGGACAGGGGGCTGAAAAACTGTTTTTT
CDR3: CASSEGQGAEKLFF

size: -
D: -
V: TRBV7-8
J: TRBJ1-1
DNA: TGTGCCAGCAGCCACGGGGGGAGGGACACTGAAGCTTTCTTT
CDR3: CASSHGGRDTEAFF

size: -
D: TRBD2
V: TRBV4-2
J: TRBJ2-5
DNA: TGTGCCAGCAGCCAAGCGACTAGCGGGGGCCTGGAGACCCAGTACTTC
CDR3: CASSQATSGGLETQYF

size: -
D: -
V: TRBV7-9
J: TRBJ2-7
DNA: TGTGCCAGCAGCTCTCCTATGGACACGGAGGGCTCCTACGAGCAGTACTTC
CDR3: CASSSPMDTEGSYEQYF

size: -
D: TRBD1
V: TRBV29-1
J: TRBJ2-7
DNA: TGCAGCGTTGAAGCAGGGGGTGGTGAGCAGTACTTC
CDR3: CSVEAGGGEQYF

size: -
D: -
V: TRBV9
J: TRBJ2-2
DNA: TGTGCCAGCAGCGTAGGCGCAGGGACGAACACCGGGGAGCTGTTTTTT
CDR3: CASSVGAGTNTGELFF

size: -
D: -
V: TRBV7-9
J: TRBJ2-3
DNA: TGTGCCAGCAGCGGATATAAAAGGGGTTCTAGCACAGATACGCAGTATTTT
CDR3: CASSGYKRGSSTDTQYF

size: -
D: -
V: TRBV7-9
J: TRBJ1-2
DNA: TGTGCCAGCAGCTTAGAAGGTGCGGGATTTGGCTACACCTTC
CDR3: CASSLEGAGFGYTF

size: once
D: -
V: TRBV5-1
J: TRBJ2-3
DNA: TGCGCCAGCAGCTCCCCGGGGGTGGATACGCAGTATTTT
CDR3: CASSSPGVDTQYF

size: -
D: TRBD2
V: TRBV5-1
J: TRBJ2-2
DNA: TGCGCCAGCAGCTTGGGACTAGCGATGAACACCGGGGAGCTGTTTTTT
CDR3: CASSLGLAMNTGELFF

size: -
D: -
V: TRBV4-1
J: TRBJ1-6
DNA: TGCGCCAGCAGCCAAGAGACAGTCTATAATTCACCCCTCCACTTT
CDR3: CASSQETVYNSPLHF

size: -
D: -
V: TRBV5-6
J: TRBJ2-7
DNA: TGTGCCAGCCCGGCTAAGTGGAAGCGGGCCGTTTTCAAATACGAGCAGTACTTC
CDR3: CASPAKWKRAVFKYEQYF

size: -
D: -
V: TRBV19
J: TRBJ2-1
DNA: TGTGCCACCGCGGCAGGGGTCAGCTCCTACAATGAGCAGTTCTTC
CDR3: CATAAGVSSYNEQFF

size: once
D: TRBD2
V: TRBV9
J: TRBJ2-5
DNA: TGTGCCAGCAGCGTAGGAGCGGGGGGTTCCCAAGAGACCCAGTACTTC
CDR3: CASSVGAGGSQETQYF

size: -
D: TRBD2
V: TRBV30
J: TRBJ2-7
DNA: TGTGCCTGGAGTGTAGGACTAGCGGGGGGCTACGAGCAGTACTTC
CDR3: CAWSVGLAGGYEQYF

size: -
D: -
V: TRBV6-5
J: TRBJ2-7
DNA: TGTGCCAGCAGGCCAAAAGGGACTGGGACCTACGAGCAGTACTTC
CDR3: CASRPKGTGTYEQYF

size: -
D: -
V: TRBV19
J: TRBJ1-1
DNA: TGTGCCAGTAGTATTGGAGGGATTGGCACTGAAGCTTTCTTT
CDR3: CASSIGGIGTEAFF

size: -
D: -
V: TRBV19
J: TRBJ2-7
DNA: TGTGCCAGTAGTATCAGCAGGGTCTCCTACGAGCAGTACTTC
CDR3: CASSISRVSYEQYF

size: -
D: -
V: TRBV19
J: TRBJ1-2
DNA: TGTGCCAGTAGTACGGGTTATGGCTACACCTTC
CDR3: CASSTGYGYTF

size: -
D: -
V: TRBV5-1
J: TRBJ1-4
DNA: TGCGCCAGCAGCAAAGGGCAGGGCGCCGAAAAACTGTTTTTT
CDR3: CASSKGQGAEKLFF

size: -
D: -
V: TRBV14
J: TRBJ2-3
DNA: TGTGCCAGCAGCCAAGATGCAGCGGGTTTCACAGATACGCAGTATTTT
CDR3: CASSQDAAGFTDTQYF

size: few
D: TRBD1
V: TRBV6-4
J: TRBJ1-2
DNA: TGTGCCAGCAGTGACTCGCCGGGACAGGGGTACCCGAGGGGAGGCTACACCTTC
CDR3: CASSDSPGQGYPRGGYTF

size: -
D: TRBD1
V: TRBV4-3
J: TRBJ1-6
DNA: TGCGCCAGCAGCCAAGTCGGACAGGGGTTCTCACCCCTCCACTTT
CDR3: CASSQVGQGFSPLHF

size: -
D: TRBD2
V: TRBV19
J: TRBJ2-6
DNA: TGTGCCAGTAGTATACCCCCCCTCGGGGAGGGGAGTGGGGCCAACGTCCTGACTTTC
CDR3: CASSIPPLGEGSGANVLTF